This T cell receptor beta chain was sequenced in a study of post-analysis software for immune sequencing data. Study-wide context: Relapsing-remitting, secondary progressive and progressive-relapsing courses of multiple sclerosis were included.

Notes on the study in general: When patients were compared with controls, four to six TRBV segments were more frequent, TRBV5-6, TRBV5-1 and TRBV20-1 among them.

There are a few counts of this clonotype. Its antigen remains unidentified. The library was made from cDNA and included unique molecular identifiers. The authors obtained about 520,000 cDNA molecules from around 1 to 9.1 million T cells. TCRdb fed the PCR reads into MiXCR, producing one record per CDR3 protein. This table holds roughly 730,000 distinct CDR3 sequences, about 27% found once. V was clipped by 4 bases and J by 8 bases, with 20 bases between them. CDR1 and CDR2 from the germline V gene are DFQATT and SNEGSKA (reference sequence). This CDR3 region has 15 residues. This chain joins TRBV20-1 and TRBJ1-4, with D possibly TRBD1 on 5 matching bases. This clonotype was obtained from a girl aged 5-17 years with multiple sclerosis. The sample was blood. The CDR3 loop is CSAKSIRRGGEKLFF. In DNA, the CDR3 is TGCAGTGCTAAAAGTATTAGGAGGGGAGGGGAAAAACTGTTTTTT.